The 21 T cell receptor beta chains given below trace back to one sample, sequenced in a study of neoadjuvant nivolumab and ipilimumab in lung cancer (dated by TCRdb to 2020 to 2022). The time point label corresponds to: at surgical resection after neoadjuvant nivolumab +/- ipilimumab. Libraries came from the immunoSEQ multiplex PCR assay. The clones in this table, taken by TCRdb from immuneACCESS, are in-frame only. Not every clone is retained; where verified, under half of the shortfall comes from an unresolved V gene, and the cause of the rest is unknown. This sample holds 15,000 to 20,000 clones; almost 80% were observed only once. The ten largest account for under 9.5% of the sample. Sequencing was performed on tumor tissue, taken after neoadjuvant nivolumab, alone or with ipilimumab, at or shortly before surgery. The source of these receptors is an adult with non-small cell lung cancer.

The chain is built from TRBV5-1 and TRBJ1-5; TRBD1 matches 7 bases. The CDR3 covers 15 residues. V trimming: 0 bases; J trimming: 5 bases; junction bases outside the gene matches: 5. Germline V gives CDR1 SGHRS, CDR2 YFSETQ. CDR3: CASSLDGTAYQPQHF. CDR3 nucleotide sequence: TGCGCCAGCAGCTTGGATGGGACAGCGTATCAGCCCCAGCATTTT.

This chain links TRBV5-6 with TRBJ1-4; 8 positions agree with TRBD1. The CDR3 covers 14 residues. Germline V gives CDR1 SGHDT, CDR2 YYEEEE. Trimming removed 1 base from V and 8 bases from J; junction bases left unmatched: 4. The CDR3 spells CASSLYRGGEKLFF. In nucleotides, the CDR3 is TGTGCCAGCAGCTTGTACAGGGGGGGAGAAAAACTGTTTTTT.

The rearrangement links TRBV6-5 to TRBJ2-2, with no clear D. Trimming stripped 0 bases from V and 4 bases from J, with 3 bases between. Germline lookup yields CDR1 MNHEY and CDR2 SVGAGI. The CDR3 is 13 residues long. The CDR3 DNA follows: TGTGCCAGCAGTTACTCGTCCACCGGGGAGCTGTTTTTT. Translated, it gives CASSYSSTGELFF.

This clone has only a few counts. This chain uses TRBV2 with TRBJ2-5; TRBD1 matches at 7 bases. Germline loops: CDR1 SNHLY, CDR2 FYNNEI. Trimming took 4 bases from V and 4 from J; bases not matched to a gene: 3. The CDR3 is 13 amino acids. The chain's CDR3 is CASSGTGRETQYF. The CDR3 coding sequence is TGTGCCAGCAGTGGGACAGGAAGAGAGACCCAGTACTTC.

This clone was recorded only once. The chain joins TRBV10-3 to TRBJ2-5; no definite D call. V was clipped by 7 bases and J by 0 bases, with 6 bases between them. This CDR3 region has 12 residues. Germline loops: CDR1 ENHRY, CDR2 SYGVKD. CDR3 residues: CAIKADQETQYF. CDR3 nucleotides: TGTGCCATCAAGGCAGACCAAGAGACCCAGTACTTC.

DNA of the CDR3: TGCGCCAGCAGCTTGGCCCGGGGATTGAACACTGAAGCTTTCTTT. Its translation is CASSLARGLNTEAFF. V usage is TRBV5-1 and J usage is TRBJ1-1; D remains unclear. The CDR3 consists of 15 residues. V shed 0 bases and J shed 0 bases, with 9 bases lying between them. CDR1 is SGHRS, CDR2 YFSETQ, per germline.

The rearrangement uses TRBV7-2 and TRBJ1-3; D remains ambiguous. CDR1 and CDR2 from the germline V gene are SGHTA and FQGNSA. V was cut by 6 bases and J by 0 bases, with 6 bases left in between. The CDR3 spans 13 residues. CDR3 in DNA: TGTGCCAGCAGTTTAACCTCTGGAAACACCATATATTTT. Its protein is CASSLTSGNTIYF.

This clone was detected once. The V and J genes are TRBV5-1 and TRBJ2-6, with D possibly called TRBD1 or TRBD2 (5 bases each). Germline V CDR1 and CDR2: SGHRS, YFSETQ. V lost 1 base and J 1 base, leaving 18 bases between the germline ends. The CDR3 is made up of 19 amino acids. Here the CDR3 reads CASSLISRDGTSGANVLTF. CDR3 sequence (DNA): TGCGCCAGCAGCTTGATTTCAAGGGACGGTACATCTGGGGCCAACGTCCTGACTTTC.

The chain recombines TRBV6-5 with TRBJ1-1; 9 positions agree with TRBD1. The CDR3 runs to 15 residues. V lost 6 bases, J lost 5 bases, and 10 bases stayed unmatched. The germline V gene has CDR1 MNHEY and CDR2 SVGAGI. Here the CDR3 reads CASSLGTGRRTEAFF. In nucleotides, the CDR3 is TGTGCCAGCAGCCTGGGGACAGGGAGGAGAACTGAAGCTTTCTTT.

This clone has just a few counts. The chain links TRBV6-5 to TRBJ2-1, with D maybe TRBD1 (5 bases). Germline V gene lookup returns CDR1 MNHEY and CDR2 SVGAGI. CDR3 length equals 14 residues. V shed 3 bases and J shed 1 base, with 7 bases lying between them. The CDR3 spells CASSYQGSYNEQFF. The CDR3, as DNA: TGTGCCAGCAGTTATCAGGGATCCTACAATGAGCAGTTCTTC.

In this sample, this clone turned up once. As DNA, the CDR3 is TGTGCCAGCAGCCAAGGTGGGGCAGATACGCAGTATTTT. Protein product: CASSQGGADTQYF. The chain recombines TRBV7-9 with TRBJ2-3; no reliable D call. V was cut by 5 bases and J by 4 bases, with 10 bases left in between. Germline V gene lookup returns CDR1 SEHNR and CDR2 FQNEAQ (reference sequence). The CDR3 contains 13 residues.

This clone was picked up a small number of times. V is TRBV28 and J is TRBJ1-5; 7 bases are a match to TRBD1. CDR3 length: 14 amino acids. CDR1 is MDHEN and CDR2 is SYDVKM in the germline V gene. After removal of 6 bases from V and 6 bases from J, the junction contained 8 bases not matched to a gene. CDR3 bases: TGTGCCAGCAGCCTACAGGGGTTCCGTCAGCCCCAGCATTTT. Its protein product is CASSLQGFRQPQHF.

The V gene is TRBV5-8, the J gene TRBJ1-5; 7 bases line up with TRBD1. The CDR3 extends over 15 amino acids. The V segment lost 4 bases and the J segment 7 bases; nucleotides outside the gene matches: 11. The germline gives CDR1 SGHTS, CDR2 YDEGEE. The CDR3 sequence is CASSPQTGSRQPQHF. DNA of the CDR3: TGTGCCAGCAGCCCGCAGACAGGGTCACGGCAGCCCCAGCATTTT.

The rearrangement links TRBV15 to TRBJ2-5, with D uncertain. V was clipped by 1 base and J by 1 base, with 7 bases between them. The CDR3 spans 14 residues. Looked up from germline, CDR1 is LNHNV and CDR2 is YYDKDF (reference sequence). CDR3 nucleotide sequence: TGTGCCACCAGCAGAGTTGACACCCAAGAGACCCAGTACTTC. Amino acids: CATSRVDTQETQYF.

CDR3 DNA sequence: TGTGCCAGCAGCCCGACAGTGTCCTCCGGCTACACCTTC. Amino acids: CASSPTVSSGYTF. V is TRBV14 and J is TRBJ1-2; D might be TRBD1 (5 bases). The V gene's germline CDR1 is SGHDN and CDR2 FVKESK. Trimming left V 4 bases short and J 8 bases short, with 14 bases between. The CDR3 runs to 13 residues.

The V call is TRBV5-5, the J call TRBJ2-3, with D hard to call. Germline values: CDR1 SGHKS, CDR2 YYEKEE (reference sequence). Trimming left V 4 bases short and J 4 bases short, with 10 bases between. The CDR3 runs 13 residues. In nucleotides, the CDR3 is TGTGCCAGCAGCGCCCATCGGGCAGATACGCAGTATTTT. This translates into CASSAHRADTQYF. Combining the CDR3 with reference TRBV5-5 and TRBJ2-3 gives the whole variable domain DAGVTQSPTHLIKTRGQQVTLRCSPISGHKSVSWYQQVLGQGPQFIFQYYEKEERGRGNFPDRFSARQFPNYSSELNVNALLLGDSALYLCASSAHRADTQYFGPGTRLTVL.

This chain joins TRBV11-2 and TRBJ1-1, with 10 positions matching TRBD1. V shed 4 bases and J 6 bases; nucleotides not matched to a gene: 8. The CDR3 is made up of 15 amino acids. CDR1 and CDR2 (germline): SGHAT, FQNNGV. The CDR3 region is CASSSDRGRVSEAFF. The CDR3 DNA reads TGTGCCAGCAGCTCAGACAGGGGGCGCGTCTCTGAAGCTTTCTTT.

This CDR3 reads CSARVTYEQYF. CDR3 DNA sequence: TGCAGTGCTAGAGTGACGTACGAGCAGTACTTC. The chain has TRBV20-1 and TRBJ2-7; D unresolved. The CDR3 runs 11 residues. Trimming pared 1 base from V and 4 bases from J, leaving 5 bases between. The germline V gene encodes CDR1 DFQATT and CDR2 SNEGSKA (reference sequence).

V and J are TRBV11-3 and TRBJ2-7, with a possible D match to TRBD1 (6 bases). Trimming removed 1 base at V and 2 bases at J, with 12 bases between. This CDR3 spans 15 amino acids. Germline CDR1 SGHNT, CDR2 YENEEA. CDR3 nucleotides: TGTGCCAGCAGCTTAGGCGCCGGACAGACCTACGAGCAGTACTTC. It specifies CASSLGAGQTYEQYF.

The gene calls are TRBV6-1 and TRBJ2-3, with 8 bases fitting TRBD1. Germline V gene lookup returns CDR1 MNHNS and CDR2 SASEGT. Unmatched junction bases numbered 7, after V lost 6 bases and J lost 5 bases. The CDR3 loop spans 14 amino acids. CDR3 loop: CASSPLTGGDTQYF. In DNA, the CDR3 is TGTGCCAGCAGCCCCCTAACAGGGGGAGATACGCAGTATTTT.

This chain joins TRBV6-1 and TRBJ2-1; 11 positions match TRBD1. Germline-derived CDR1 and CDR2 are MNHNS and SASEGT. The V and J ends lost 4 bases and 6 bases, in that order; junction bases with no gene match: 11. This CDR3 is 17 amino acids long. CDR3 DNA: TGTGCCAGCAGTGGGGGACAGGGGGTGTTGACCCCCAATGAGCAGTTCTTC. It specifies CASSGGQGVLTPNEQFF.